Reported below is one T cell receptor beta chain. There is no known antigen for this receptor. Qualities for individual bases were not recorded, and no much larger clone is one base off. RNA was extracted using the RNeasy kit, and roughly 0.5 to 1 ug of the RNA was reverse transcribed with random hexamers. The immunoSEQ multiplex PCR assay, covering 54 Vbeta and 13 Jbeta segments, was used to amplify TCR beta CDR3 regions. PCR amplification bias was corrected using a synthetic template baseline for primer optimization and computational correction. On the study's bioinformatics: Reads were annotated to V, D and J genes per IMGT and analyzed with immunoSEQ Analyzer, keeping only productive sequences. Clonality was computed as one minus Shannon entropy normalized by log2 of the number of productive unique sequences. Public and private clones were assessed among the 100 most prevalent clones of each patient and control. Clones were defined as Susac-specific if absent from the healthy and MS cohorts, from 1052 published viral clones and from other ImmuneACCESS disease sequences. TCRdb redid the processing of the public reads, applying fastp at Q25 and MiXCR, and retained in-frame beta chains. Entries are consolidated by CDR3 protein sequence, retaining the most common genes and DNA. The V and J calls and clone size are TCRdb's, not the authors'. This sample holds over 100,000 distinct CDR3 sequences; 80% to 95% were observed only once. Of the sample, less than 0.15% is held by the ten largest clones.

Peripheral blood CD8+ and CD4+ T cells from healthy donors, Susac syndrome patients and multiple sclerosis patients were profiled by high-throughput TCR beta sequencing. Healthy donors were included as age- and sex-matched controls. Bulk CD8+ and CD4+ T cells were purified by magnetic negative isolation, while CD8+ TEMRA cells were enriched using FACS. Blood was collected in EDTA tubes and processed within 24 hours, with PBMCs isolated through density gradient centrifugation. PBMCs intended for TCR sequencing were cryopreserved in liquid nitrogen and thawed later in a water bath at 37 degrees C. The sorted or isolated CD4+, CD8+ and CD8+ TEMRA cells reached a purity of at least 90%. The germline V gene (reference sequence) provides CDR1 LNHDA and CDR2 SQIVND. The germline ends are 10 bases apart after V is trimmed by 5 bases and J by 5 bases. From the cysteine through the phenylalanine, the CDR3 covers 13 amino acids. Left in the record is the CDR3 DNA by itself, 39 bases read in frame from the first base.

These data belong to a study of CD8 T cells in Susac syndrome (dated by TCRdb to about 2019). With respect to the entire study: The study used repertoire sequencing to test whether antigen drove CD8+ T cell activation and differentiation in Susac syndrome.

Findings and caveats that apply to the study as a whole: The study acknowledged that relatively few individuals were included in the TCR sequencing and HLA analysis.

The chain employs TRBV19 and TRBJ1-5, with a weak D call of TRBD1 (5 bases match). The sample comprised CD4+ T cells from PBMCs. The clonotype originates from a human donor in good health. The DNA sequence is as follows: TGTGCCAGTAGTGGGGGGTATGATCAGCCCCAGCATTTT. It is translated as CASSGGYDQPQHF.